The clone carrying this TCR beta chain came up a few times. Its antigen is undetermined. It was via CD45RO/CCR7/CD25/CD127/CD95/CD27 that CD4+ naive, central memory, regulatory and stem cell-like memory cells were sorted. The sequenced template was cDNA made from the entire isolated RNA. TCRdb's copy holds only in-frame clones and misses some; the assay was immunoSEQ multiplex PCR. The table records approximately 260,000 clones, roughly 25% of them present only once. This sample was included in a study of beta chain features in type 1 diabetes. Points from the study as a whole: Shorter templates might be favored by PCR, and equally so in patients and in controls. The analysis here could not establish whether HLA type shapes TCRB rearrangement. The study found moderately but significantly shorter TCRB CDR3s in all four CD4+ subsets of Type 1 diabetes patients.

The CDR3 is 13 amino acids. From germline, CDR1 is SGHNT and CDR2 YENEEA. Trimming pared 4 bases from V and 2 bases from J, leaving 7 bases between. The V and J genes are TRBV11-3 and TRBJ2-3, with D hard to call. Sequenced input: naive CD4+ T cells from blood. This clonotype was obtained from a woman aged 25-40 years with type 1 diabetes. The CDR3 bases are TGTGCCAGCAGCTGGTTACTCACAGATACGCAGTATTTT. Encoded protein: CASSWLLTDTQYF.